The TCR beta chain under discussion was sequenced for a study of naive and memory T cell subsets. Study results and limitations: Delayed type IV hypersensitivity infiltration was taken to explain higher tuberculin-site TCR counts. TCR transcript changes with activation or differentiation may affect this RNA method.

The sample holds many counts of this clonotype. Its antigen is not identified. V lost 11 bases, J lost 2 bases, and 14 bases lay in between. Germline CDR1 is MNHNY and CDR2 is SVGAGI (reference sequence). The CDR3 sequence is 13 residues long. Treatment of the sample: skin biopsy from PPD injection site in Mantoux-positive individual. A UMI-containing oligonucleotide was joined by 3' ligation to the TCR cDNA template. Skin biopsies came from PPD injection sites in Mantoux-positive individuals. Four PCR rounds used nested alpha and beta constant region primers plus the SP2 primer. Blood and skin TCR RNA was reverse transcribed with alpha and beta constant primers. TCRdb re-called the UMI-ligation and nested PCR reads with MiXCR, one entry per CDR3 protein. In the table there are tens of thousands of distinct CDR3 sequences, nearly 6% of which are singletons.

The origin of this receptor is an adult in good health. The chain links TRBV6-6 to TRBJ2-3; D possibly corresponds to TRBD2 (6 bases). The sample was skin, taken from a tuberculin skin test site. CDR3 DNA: TGTGCCTCGGCGCGGGGCACCACAGATACGCAGTATTTT. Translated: CASARGTTDTQYF.